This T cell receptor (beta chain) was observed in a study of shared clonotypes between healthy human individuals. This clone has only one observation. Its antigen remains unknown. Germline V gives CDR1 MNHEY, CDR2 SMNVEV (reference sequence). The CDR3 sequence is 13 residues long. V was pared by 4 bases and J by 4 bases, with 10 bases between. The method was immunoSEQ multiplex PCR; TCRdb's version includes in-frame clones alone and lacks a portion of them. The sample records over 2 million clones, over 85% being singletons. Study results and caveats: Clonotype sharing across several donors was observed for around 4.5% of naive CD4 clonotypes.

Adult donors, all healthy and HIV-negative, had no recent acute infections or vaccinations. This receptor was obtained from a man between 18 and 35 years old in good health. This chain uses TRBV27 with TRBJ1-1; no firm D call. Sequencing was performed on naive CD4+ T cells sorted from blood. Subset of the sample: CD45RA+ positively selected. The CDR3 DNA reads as TGTGCCAGCAGTTCGTATGTGGTCACTGAAGCTTTCTTT. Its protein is CASSSYVVTEAFF.